Shown below are 14 T cell receptor beta chains from a single sample sequenced in a study of blood T cell repertoires in COVID-19. Data came from immunoSEQ multiplex PCR; TCRdb stores just in-frame clones and leaves some out. Of under 350,000 clones listed, roughly 89% are singletons. The sample was peripheral blood. The receptors stem from a woman in her twenties or thirties with COVID-19, enrolled during active disease.

This chain joins TRBV27 and TRBJ2-3; 7 bases match TRBD2. This CDR3 spans 16 amino acids. The J segment lost 2 bases and the V segment lost 5 bases, leaving 10 bases of the junction unmatched. The germline gives CDR1 MNHEY, CDR2 SMNVEV (reference sequence). CDR3 nucleotides: TGTGCCAGCAGTCTCTTAGGGAGCGGGGTCACAGATACGCAGTATTTT. Residues: CASSLLGSGVTDTQYF.

The genes are TRBV7-8 and TRBJ2-1; possible D gene TRBD2, 6 bases. With 0 bases removed from V and 10 bases from J, the gap between germline ends came to 13 bases. This CDR3 contains 14 residues. Germline V gene lookup returns CDR1 SGHVS and CDR2 FQNEAQ. The CDR3 reads CASSLAPGDSEQFF. The CDR3 coding sequence is TGTGCCAGCAGCTTAGCCCCGGGGGACTCAGAGCAGTTCTTC.

The chain joins TRBV9 to TRBJ2-2; D might be TRBD1 (6 bases). Trimming left V 2 bases short and J 5 bases short, with 10 bases between. Germline CDR1 reads SGDLS; CDR2 reads YYNGEE. The CDR3 is 14 amino acids. The CDR3 DNA follows: TGTGCCAGCAGCGTGTCCAGGGGAACCGGGGAGCTGTTTTTT. This gives the protein CASSVSRGTGELFF.

V and J are TRBV19 and TRBJ1-2; D not resolved. The CDR3 extends over 13 amino acids. V was pared by 5 bases and J by 1 base, with 8 bases between. Germline loops: CDR1 LNHDA, CDR2 SQIVND (reference sequence). The CDR3 bases are TGTGCCAGTAGTCCTAGATTTAACTATGGCTACACCTTC. This sequence encodes CASSPRFNYGYTF.

With respect to this clone: Other DNA sequences in this specimen translate into the identical CDR3. V gene TRBV5-4 combines with J gene TRBJ2-5; 9 bases match TRBD2. This CDR3 has 14 residues. CDR1 SGHNT and CDR2 YYREEE come from the germline V gene (reference sequence). Unmatched junction bases numbered 4, after V lost 3 bases and J lost 4 bases. The CDR3 DNA reads TGTGCCAGCAGCTCGGGACTAGCTTTAGAGACCCAGTACTTC. It translates to CASSSGLALETQYF.

In this sample, this clone turned up once. V usage is TRBV19 and J usage is TRBJ2-2; a weak D match, TRBD2 (5 bases). CDR3 length equals 14 residues. Germline CDR1 is LNHDA and CDR2 is SQIVND (reference sequence). With 1 base removed from V and 7 bases from J, the gap between germline ends came to 10 bases. CDR3 sequence reads: CASSIGQRNGELFF. The CDR3 region has the DNA TGTGCCAGTAGTATAGGTCAGCGGAACGGGGAGCTGTTTTTT. Combining the CDR3 with reference TRBV19 and TRBJ2-2 gives the whole variable domain DGGITQSPKYLFRKEGQNVTLSCEQNLNHDAMYWYRQDPGQGLRLIYYSQIVNDFQKGDIAEGYSVSREKKESFPLTVTSAQKNPTAFYLCASSIGQRNGELFFGEGSRLTVL.

The chain uses TRBV10-3 and TRBJ2-7; tentatively, D is TRBD1 (6 bases). The germline CDR1 and CDR2 sequences are ENHRY and SYGVKD. CDR3 size: 15 residues. Trimming took 6 bases from V and 5 from J, leaving 20 bases between them. The CDR3 sequence: CAIRTSGHVLDEQYF. For the CDR3, the DNA is TGTGCCATCAGAACGTCGGGACATGTTCTCGACGAGCAGTACTTC.

This clone has more than one count but fewer than ten. The chain couples TRBV2 to TRBJ2-5; D may be TRBD1 (7 bases). Germline assignment: CDR1 SNHLY and CDR2 FYNNEI. The CDR3 consists of 13 residues. The V end was cut by 10 bases, the J end by 5 bases, with 17 bases between. The CDR3: CATHRGAGETQYF. DNA of the CDR3: TGTGCCACTCACAGGGGCGCGGGGGAGACCCAGTACTTC.

The rearrangement links TRBV27 to TRBJ1-1; D gene uncertain. V was trimmed by 0 bases and J by 8 bases, leaving 13 bases between them. The CDR3 length is 14 residues. Per the germline V gene, CDR1 is MNHEY and CDR2 is SMNVEV (reference sequence). The CDR3 sequence is CASSLSGLGGEAFF. CDR3 nucleotides: TGTGCCAGCAGTTTATCGGGCCTGGGCGGGGAAGCTTTCTTT.

The chain recombines TRBV6-5 with TRBJ2-1; the match to TRBD1 covers 8 bases. Germline V gene data show CDR1 as MNHEY and CDR2 as SVGAGI. Trimming cost V 1 base and J 9 bases; bases outside gene matches: 5. The CDR3 covers 14 residues. CDR3 loop: CASSYYQGALEQFF. CDR3 sequence (DNA): TGTGCCAGCAGTTACTACCAGGGGGCGCTTGAGCAGTTCTTC.

The CDR3 loop reads CASSRTEGGELFF. In DNA form, the CDR3 reads TGTGCCAGCAGCCGGACCGAGGGTGGGGAACTGTTTTTT. The V call is TRBV12-3 or TRBV12-4, the J call TRBJ1-4; the D is unclear. This CDR3 comprises 13 residues. The V gene lost 6 bases and the J gene lost 12 bases, with 17 bases spanning the gap.

V gene TRBV18 combines with J gene TRBJ2-1; possibly TRBD1 for D (5 bases). V was trimmed by 1 base and J by 9 bases, leaving 10 bases between them. Germline V CDR1 and CDR2: KGHSH, LQKENI. The CDR3 totals 13 residues. The CDR3, as DNA: TGTGCCAGCTCACCACGCGATCAGGGTGAGCAGTTCTTC. Residues: CASSPRDQGEQFF.

This clone was seen more than once but under ten times. The chain combines TRBV5-1 with TRBJ1-1, with D perhaps matching TRBD1 (5 bases). The CDR3 loop spans 12 amino acids. V shed 3 bases and J shed 4 bases, with 7 bases lying between them. Per germline, CDR1 SGHRS and CDR2 YFSETQ. DNA for the CDR3: TGCGCCAGCAGCTGGGGGGGCACTGAAGCTTTCTTT. As protein: CASSWGGTEAFF.

CDR3 in DNA: TGCAGTGCTAGTAAGACAGGGTCTGGAAACACCATATATTTT. Amino acids: CSASKTGSGNTIYF. The V gene is TRBV20-1, the J gene TRBJ1-3; 7 bases are a match to TRBD1. Trimming took 3 bases from V and 1 from J; bases not matched to a gene: 3. Germline CDR1 DFQATT, CDR2 SNEGSKA (reference sequence). The length of the CDR3 is 14 residues.